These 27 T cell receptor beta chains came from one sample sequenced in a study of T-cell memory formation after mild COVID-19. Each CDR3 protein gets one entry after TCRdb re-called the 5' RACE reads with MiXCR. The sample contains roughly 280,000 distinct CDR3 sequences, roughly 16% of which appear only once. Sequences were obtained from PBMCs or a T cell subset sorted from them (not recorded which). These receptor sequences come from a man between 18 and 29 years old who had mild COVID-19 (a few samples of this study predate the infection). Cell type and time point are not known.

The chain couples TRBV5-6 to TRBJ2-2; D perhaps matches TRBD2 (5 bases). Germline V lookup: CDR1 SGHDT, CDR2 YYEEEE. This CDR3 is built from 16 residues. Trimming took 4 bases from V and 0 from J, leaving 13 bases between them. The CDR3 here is CASSPKAGANTGELFF. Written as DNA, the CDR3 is TGTGCCAGCAGCCCGAAGGCGGGCGCGAACACCGGGGAGCTGTTTTTT.

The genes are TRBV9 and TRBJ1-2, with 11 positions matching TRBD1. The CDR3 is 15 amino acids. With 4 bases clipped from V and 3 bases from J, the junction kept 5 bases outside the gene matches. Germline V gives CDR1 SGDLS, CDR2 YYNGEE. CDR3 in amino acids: CASSPQGQGDYGYTF. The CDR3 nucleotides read TGTGCCAGCAGCCCACAGGGACAGGGGGACTATGGCTACACCTTC.

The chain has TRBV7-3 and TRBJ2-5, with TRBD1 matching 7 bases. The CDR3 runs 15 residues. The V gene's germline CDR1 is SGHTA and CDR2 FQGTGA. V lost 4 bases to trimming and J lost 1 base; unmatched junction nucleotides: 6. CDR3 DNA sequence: TGTGCCAGCAGCTCCGGACAGGCCGGCCAAGAGACCCAGTACTTC. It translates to CASSSGQAGQETQYF.

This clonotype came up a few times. The CDR3 region has the DNA TGCAGCGTTGAAGATGGGGCGGGGTGGGAGACCCAGTACTTC. Translated, it gives CSVEDGAGWETQYF. V and J are TRBV29-1 and TRBJ2-5, with D possibly TRBD2 on 6 matching bases. V was shortened by 0 bases and J by 5 bases, with 13 bases between the two germline ends. This CDR3 is built from 14 residues. Germline-derived CDR1 and CDR2 are SQVTM and ANQGSEA. Full variable domain (remainder filled in from reference TRBV29-1 and TRBJ2-5): SAVISQKPSRDICQRGTSLTIQCQVDSQVTMMFWYRQQPGQSLTLIATANQGSEATYESGFVIDKFPISRPNLTFSTLTVSNMSPEDSSIYLCSVEDGAGWETQYFGPGTRLLVL.

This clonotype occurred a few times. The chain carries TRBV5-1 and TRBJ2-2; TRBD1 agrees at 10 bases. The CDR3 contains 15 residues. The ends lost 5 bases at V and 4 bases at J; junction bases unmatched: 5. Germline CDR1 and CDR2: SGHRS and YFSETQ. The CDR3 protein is CASRATGGVTGELFF. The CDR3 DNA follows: TGCGCCAGCAGGGCGACAGGGGGCGTCACCGGGGAGCTGTTTTTT.

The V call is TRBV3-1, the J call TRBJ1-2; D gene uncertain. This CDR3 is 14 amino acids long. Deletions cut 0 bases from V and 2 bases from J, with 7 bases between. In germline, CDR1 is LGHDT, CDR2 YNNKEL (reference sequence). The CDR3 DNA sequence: TGTGCCAGCAGCCAAGACCCGGGGAACTATGGCTACACCTTC. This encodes CASSQDPGNYGYTF.

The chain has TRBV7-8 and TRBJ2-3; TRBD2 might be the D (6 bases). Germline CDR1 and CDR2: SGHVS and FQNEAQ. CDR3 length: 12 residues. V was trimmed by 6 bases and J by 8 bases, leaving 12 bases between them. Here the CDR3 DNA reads TGTGCCAGCAGTTCGTTGGAGGGTACGCAGTATTTT. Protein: CASSSLEGTQYF. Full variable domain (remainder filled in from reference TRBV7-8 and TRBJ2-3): GAGVSQSPRYKVAKRGQDVALRCDPISGHVSLFWYQQALGQGPEFLTYFQNEAQLDKSGLPSDRFFAERPEGSVSTLKIQRTQQEDSAVYLCASSSLEGTQYFGPGTRLTVL.

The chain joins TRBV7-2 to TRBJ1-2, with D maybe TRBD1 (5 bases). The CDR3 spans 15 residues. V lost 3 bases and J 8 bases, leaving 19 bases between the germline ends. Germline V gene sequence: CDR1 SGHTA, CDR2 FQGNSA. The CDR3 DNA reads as TGTGCCAGCAGCTTGGGGGAACGGGGGGTATCAGGCTACACCTTC. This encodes CASSLGERGVSGYTF.

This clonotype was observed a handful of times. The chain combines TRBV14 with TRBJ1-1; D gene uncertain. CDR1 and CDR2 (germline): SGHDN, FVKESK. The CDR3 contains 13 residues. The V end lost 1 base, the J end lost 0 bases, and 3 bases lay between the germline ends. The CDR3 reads CASSQALNTEAFF. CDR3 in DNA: TGTGCCAGCAGCCAAGCGCTGAACACTGAAGCTTTCTTT.

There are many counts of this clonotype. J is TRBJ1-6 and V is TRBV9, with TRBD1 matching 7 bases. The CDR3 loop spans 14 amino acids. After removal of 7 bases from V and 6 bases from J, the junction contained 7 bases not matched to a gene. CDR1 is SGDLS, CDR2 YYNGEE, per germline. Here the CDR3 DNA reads TGTGCCAGCGGAAAAGGGGGCAGTAATTCACCCCTCCACTTT. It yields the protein CASGKGGSNSPLHF.

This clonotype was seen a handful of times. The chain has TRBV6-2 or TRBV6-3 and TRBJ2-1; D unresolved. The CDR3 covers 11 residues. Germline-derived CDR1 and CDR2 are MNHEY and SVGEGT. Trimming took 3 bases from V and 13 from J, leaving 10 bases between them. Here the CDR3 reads CASSYEAIQFF. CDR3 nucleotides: TGTGCCAGCAGTTATGAGGCGATCCAGTTCTTC.

The CDR3 coding sequence is TGTGCCACCAGCCGAGGAGAGGATAACACCGGGGAGCTGTTTTTT. Its protein product is CATSRGEDNTGELFF. The J gene is TRBJ2-2, the V gene TRBV24-1; D not resolved. Germline V gene lookup returns CDR1 KGHDR and CDR2 SFDVKD. CDR3 length: 15 residues. V was pared by 7 bases and J by 2 bases, with 13 bases between.

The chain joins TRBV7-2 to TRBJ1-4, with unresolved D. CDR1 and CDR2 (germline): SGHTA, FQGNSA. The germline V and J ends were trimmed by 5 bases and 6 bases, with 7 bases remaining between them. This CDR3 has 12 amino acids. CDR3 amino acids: CASSRQDEKLFF. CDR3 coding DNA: TGTGCCAGCAGCCGGCAGGATGAAAAACTGTTTTTT. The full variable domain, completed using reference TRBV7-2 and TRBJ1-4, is GAGVSQSPSNKVTEKGKDVELRCDPISGHTALYWYRQSLGQGLEFLIYFQGNSAPDKSGLPSDRFSAERTGGSVSTLTIQRTQQEDSAVYLCASSRQDEKLFFGSGTQLSVL.

CDR3 sequence (DNA): TGTGCCAGCGTGCCCCCGGGGAATGAAAAACTGTTTTTT. This sequence encodes CASVPPGNEKLFF. This chain links TRBV2 with TRBJ1-4; no definite D call. Per germline, CDR1 SNHLY and CDR2 FYNNEI. Between the trimmed V and J ends, which lost 8 bases and 5 bases, there was a span of 12 bases. The length of the CDR3 is 13 residues.

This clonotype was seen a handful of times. The CDR3 DNA reads TGCGCCAGCAGCCAAGAGGGCTACAATGAGCAGTTCTTC. Its translation: CASSQEGYNEQFF. The chain carries TRBV4-3 and TRBJ2-1; no reliable D call. The CDR3 is 13 amino acids. The germline V gene has CDR1 LGHNA and CDR2 YSLEER. The ends were cut back, 0 bases at V and 3 bases at J, with 3 bases in the middle.

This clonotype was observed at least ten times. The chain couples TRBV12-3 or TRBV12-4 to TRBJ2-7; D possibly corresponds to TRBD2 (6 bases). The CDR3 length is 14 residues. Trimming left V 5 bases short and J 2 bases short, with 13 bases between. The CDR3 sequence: CASSQGLQAYEQYV. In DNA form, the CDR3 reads TGTGCCAGCAGTCAGGGACTCCAGGCCTACGAGCAGTACGTC.

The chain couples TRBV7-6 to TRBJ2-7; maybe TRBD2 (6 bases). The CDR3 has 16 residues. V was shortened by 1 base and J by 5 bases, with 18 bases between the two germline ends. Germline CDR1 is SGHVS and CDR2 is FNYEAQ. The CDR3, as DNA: TGTGCCAGCAGCTTAGAGGCGGGGACCCTCCTGAACGAGCAGTACTTC. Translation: CASSLEAGTLLNEQYF.

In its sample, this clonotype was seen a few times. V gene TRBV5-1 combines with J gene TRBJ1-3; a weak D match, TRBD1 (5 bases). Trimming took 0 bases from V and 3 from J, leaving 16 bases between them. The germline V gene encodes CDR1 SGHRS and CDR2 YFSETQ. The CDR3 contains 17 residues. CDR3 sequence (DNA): TGCGCCAGCAGCTTGGAAATGCCAGGGATTGGTGGAAACACCATATATTTT. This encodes CASSLEMPGIGGNTIYF.

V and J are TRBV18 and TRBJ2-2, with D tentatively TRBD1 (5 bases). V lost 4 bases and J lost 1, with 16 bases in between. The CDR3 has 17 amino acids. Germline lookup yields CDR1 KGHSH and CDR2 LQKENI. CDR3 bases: TGTGCCAGCTCACTGGGGCGTAACTCCCTGAACACCGGGGAGCTGTTTTTT. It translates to CASSLGRNSLNTGELFF.

Here the CDR3 reads CASSYAGMKGQYV. Written as DNA, the CDR3 is TGTGCCAGCAGTTACGCGGGGATGAAAGGGCAGTACGTC. The chain is built from TRBV6-6 and TRBJ2-7; D perhaps matches TRBD2 (6 bases). The CDR3 covers 13 residues. Trimming cost V 2 bases and J 9 bases, with 14 bases left between them. CDR1 is MNHNY and CDR2 is SVGAGI in the germline V gene (reference sequence).

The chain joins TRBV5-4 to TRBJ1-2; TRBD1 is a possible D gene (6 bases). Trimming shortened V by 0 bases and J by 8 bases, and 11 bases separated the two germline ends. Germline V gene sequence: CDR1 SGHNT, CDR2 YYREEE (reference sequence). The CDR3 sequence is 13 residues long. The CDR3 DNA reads TGTGCCAGCAGCTTGGGACAGGTAACCGGCTACACCTTC. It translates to CASSLGQVTGYTF.

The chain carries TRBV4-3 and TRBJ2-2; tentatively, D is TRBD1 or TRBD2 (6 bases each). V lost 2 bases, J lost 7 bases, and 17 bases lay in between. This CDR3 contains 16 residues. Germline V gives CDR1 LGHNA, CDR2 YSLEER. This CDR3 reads CASSQFRGVEGGELFF. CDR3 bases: TGCGCCAGCAGCCAATTTAGGGGGGTGGAAGGCGGGGAGCTGTTTTTT.

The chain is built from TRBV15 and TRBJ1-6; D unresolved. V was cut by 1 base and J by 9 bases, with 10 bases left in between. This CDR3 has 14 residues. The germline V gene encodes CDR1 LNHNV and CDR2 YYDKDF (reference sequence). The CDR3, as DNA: TGTGCCACCAGCAGAGTAGGGCGAGGTTCACCCCTCCACTTT. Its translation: CATSRVGRGSPLHF.

The CDR3 here is CSVPGLGTDTQYF. In nucleotides, the CDR3 is TGCAGTGTCCCGGGACTTGGTACAGATACGCAGTATTTT. The chain combines TRBV20-1 with TRBJ2-3; TRBD2 might be the D (6 bases). The CDR3 spans 13 residues. From germline, CDR1 is DFQATT and CDR2 SNEGSKA (reference sequence). The ends were cut back, 7 bases at V and 3 bases at J, with 14 bases in the middle.

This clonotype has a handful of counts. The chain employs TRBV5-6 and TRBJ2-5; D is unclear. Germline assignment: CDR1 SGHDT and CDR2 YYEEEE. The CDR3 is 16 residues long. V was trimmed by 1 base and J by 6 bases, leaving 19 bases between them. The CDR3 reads CASSLQAGGAGQTQYF. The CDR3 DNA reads TGTGCCAGCAGCTTGCAGGCAGGCGGCGCCGGCCAGACCCAGTACTTC.

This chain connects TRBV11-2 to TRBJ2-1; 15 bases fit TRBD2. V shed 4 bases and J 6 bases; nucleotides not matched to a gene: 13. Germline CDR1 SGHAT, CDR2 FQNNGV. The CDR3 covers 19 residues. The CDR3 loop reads CASSSRGTSGGYKVNEQFF. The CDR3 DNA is TGTGCCAGCAGCTCCCGTGGGACTAGCGGGGGGTATAAGGTCAATGAGCAGTTCTTC. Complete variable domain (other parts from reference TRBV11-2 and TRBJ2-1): EAGVAQSPRYKIIEKRQSVAFWCNPISGHATLYWYQQILGQGPKLLIQFQNNGVVDDSQLPKDRFSAERLKGVDSTLKIQPAKLEDSAVYLCASSSRGTSGGYKVNEQFFGPGTRLTVL.

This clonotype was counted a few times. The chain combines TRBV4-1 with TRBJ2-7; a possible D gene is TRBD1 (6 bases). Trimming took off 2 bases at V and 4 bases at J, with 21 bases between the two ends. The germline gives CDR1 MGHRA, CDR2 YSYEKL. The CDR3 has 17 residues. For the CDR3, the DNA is TGCGCCAGCAGCCAAAAAATTGGCCAGGGGATGGCTTACGAGCAGTACGTC. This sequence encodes CASSQKIGQGMAYEQYV.